Each of the 10 T cell receptor beta chains below was sequenced from the same sample in a study of blood T cell repertoires in COVID-19. Libraries were prepared by immunoSEQ multiplex PCR; TCRdb keeps only in-frame clonotypes and omits some of them. Among about 190,000 clones listed, around 84% were seen once. The material sequenced was peripheral blood. The receptors derive from a human donor in a cohort sampled during active COVID-19.

The CDR3 protein is CASSLPGQGFGELFF. The CDR3 DNA reads as TGTGCCAGCAGCTTGCCAGGACAGGGGTTCGGGGAGCTGTTTTTT. The chain combines TRBV5-6 with TRBJ2-2, with 9 bases aligning to TRBD1. The CDR3 contains 15 residues. CDR1 SGHDT and CDR2 YYEEEE come from the germline V gene. The V gene end was trimmed by 1 base and the J gene end by 7 bases; junction bases not matched to a gene: 5.

The chain combines TRBV9 with TRBJ2-4; 8 bases line up with TRBD1. CDR3 length equals 13 residues. The V and J ends lost 3 bases and 5 bases, in that order; junction bases with no gene match: 1. CDR1 and CDR2 (germline): SGDLS, YYNGEE. The CDR3, as DNA: TGTGCCAGCAGCGAGGGACAGGAAAACATTCAGTACTTC. It codes for CASSEGQENIQYF.

The chain combines TRBV5-6 with TRBJ2-2, with a weak D call TRBD2 (5 bases). Between the trimmed V and J ends, which lost 2 bases and 7 bases, there was a span of 12 bases. The CDR3 runs to 14 residues. CDR1 is SGHDT and CDR2 is YYEEEE in the germline V gene. The CDR3 loop is CASSFRTGGGELFF. The CDR3 coding sequence is TGTGCCAGCAGCTTTAGGACTGGCGGCGGGGAGCTGTTTTTT. The whole variable domain, filled in from reference TRBV5-6 and TRBJ2-2, reads DAGVTQSPTHLIKTRGQQVTLRCSPKSGHDTVSWYQQALGQGPQFIFQYYEEEERQRGNFPDRFSGHQFPNYSSELNVNALLLGDSALYLCASSFRTGGGELFFGEGSRLTVL.

The chain combines TRBV6-1 with TRBJ1-6; D is ambiguous. V dropped 1 base and J dropped 10 bases, with 11 bases sitting between them. Germline V gives CDR1 MNHNS, CDR2 SASEGT. This CDR3 spans 14 amino acids. The CDR3 loop is CASSEEANGSPLHF. In DNA, the CDR3 is TGTGCCAGCAGTGAAGAGGCTAACGGGTCACCCCTCCACTTT.

The genes are TRBV7-8 and TRBJ2-2; D gene uncertain. The CDR3 spans 15 residues. CDR1 is SGHVS, CDR2 FQNEAQ, per germline. The V and J ends lost 1 base and 8 bases respectively, with 14 bases between them. The CDR3 region has the DNA TGTGCCAGCAGCTTAGTATTTCCGGCCGGGGGGGAGCTGTTTTTT. Amino acids: CASSLVFPAGGELFF.

The chain carries TRBV7-2 and TRBJ1-6, with unresolved D. Trimming removed 0 bases at V and 10 bases at J, with 7 bases between. Looked up from germline, CDR1 is SGHTA and CDR2 is FQGNSA. The CDR3 is 13 amino acids. The CDR3 is CASSLAIESPLHF. The CDR3, as DNA: TGTGCCAGCAGCTTAGCGATTGAGTCACCCCTCCACTTT.

V and J are TRBV3-1 (or the pseudogene TRBV3-2) and TRBJ2-5; D gene uncertain. The CDR3 is 15 amino acids. V was trimmed by 0 bases and J by 4 bases, leaving 12 bases between them. Germline CDR1 is LGHDT and CDR2 is YNNKEL (reference sequence). The CDR3 DNA follows: TGTGCCAGCAGCCAAGACGGCGGAAAGATAGAGACCCAGTACTTC. This sequence encodes CASSQDGGKIETQYF.

This clone has more than one count but fewer than ten. V and J are TRBV2 and TRBJ1-1; no clear D. The CDR3 consists of 12 residues. Per the germline V gene, CDR1 is SNHLY and CDR2 is FYNNEI. Trimming took 7 bases from V and 1 from J, leaving 7 bases between them. The CDR3 nucleotides read TGTGCCAGCAACCAGGAGAACACTGAAGCTTTCTTT. Amino acids: CASNQENTEAFF.

This clone has just one count. The rearrangement joins TRBV2 to TRBJ2-5; 8 bases are shared with TRBD1. V lost 4 bases to trimming and J lost 4 bases; unmatched junction nucleotides: 5. The CDR3 extends over 14 amino acids. CDR1 and CDR2 from the germline V gene are SNHLY and FYNNEI. Here the CDR3 reads CASSADRARETQYF. CDR3 DNA sequence: TGTGCCAGCAGTGCGGACAGGGCCCGAGAGACCCAGTACTTC.

The V and J genes are TRBV5-6 and TRBJ1-2; 12 bases are shared with TRBD1. The CDR3 runs to 14 residues. CDR1 is SGHDT, CDR2 YYEEEE, per germline. The V gene end was trimmed by 3 bases and the J gene end by 7 bases; junction bases not matched to a gene: 4. The CDR3 loop reads CASSSGQGAGGYTF. CDR3 nucleotides: TGTGCCAGCAGCTCGGGACAGGGGGCGGGTGGCTACACCTTC. Looking up the rest from reference TRBV5-6 and TRBJ1-2 gives the full variable domain: DAGVTQSPTHLIKTRGQQVTLRCSPKSGHDTVSWYQQALGQGPQFIFQYYEEEERQRGNFPDRFSGHQFPNYSSELNVNALLLGDSALYLCASSSGQGAGGYTFGSGTRLTVV.